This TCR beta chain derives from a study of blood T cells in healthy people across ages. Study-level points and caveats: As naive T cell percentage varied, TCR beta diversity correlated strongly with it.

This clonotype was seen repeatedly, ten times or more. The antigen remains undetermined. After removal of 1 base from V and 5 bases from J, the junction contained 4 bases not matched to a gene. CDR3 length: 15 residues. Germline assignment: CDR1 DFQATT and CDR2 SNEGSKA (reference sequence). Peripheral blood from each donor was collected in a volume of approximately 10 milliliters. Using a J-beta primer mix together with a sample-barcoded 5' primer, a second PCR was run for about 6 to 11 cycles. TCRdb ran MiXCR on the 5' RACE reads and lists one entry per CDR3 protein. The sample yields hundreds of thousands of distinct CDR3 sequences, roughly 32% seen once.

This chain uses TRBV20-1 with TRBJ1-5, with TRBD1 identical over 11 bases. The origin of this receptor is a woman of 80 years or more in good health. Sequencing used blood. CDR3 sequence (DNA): TGCAGTGCTAGAGCCGGGACAGGGGGTTATCAGCCCCAGCATTTT. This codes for CSARAGTGGYQPQHF.